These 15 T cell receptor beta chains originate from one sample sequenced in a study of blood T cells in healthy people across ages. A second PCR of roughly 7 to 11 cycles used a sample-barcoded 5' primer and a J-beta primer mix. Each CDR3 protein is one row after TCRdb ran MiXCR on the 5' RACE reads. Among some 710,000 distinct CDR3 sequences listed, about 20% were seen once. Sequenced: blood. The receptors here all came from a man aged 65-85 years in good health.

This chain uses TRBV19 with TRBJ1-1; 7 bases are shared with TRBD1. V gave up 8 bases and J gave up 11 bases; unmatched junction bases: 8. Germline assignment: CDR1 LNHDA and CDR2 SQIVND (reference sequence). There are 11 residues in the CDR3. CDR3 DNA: TGTGCCAGTTCGGGGACAGTTATGGCTTTCTTT. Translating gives CASSGTVMAFF.

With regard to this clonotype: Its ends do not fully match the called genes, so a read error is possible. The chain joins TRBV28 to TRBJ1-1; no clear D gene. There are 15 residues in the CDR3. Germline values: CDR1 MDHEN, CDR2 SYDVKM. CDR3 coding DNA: TGTGCCAGTGCCGGGATTTTGGGCGTGAACACTGCAGCTTTCTTT. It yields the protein CASAGILGVNTAAFF.

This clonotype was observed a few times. For the CDR3, the DNA is TGTGCCAGCAGCGAGAGATACTATGGCTACACCTTC. Its translation: CASSERYYGYTF. The chain carries TRBV7-8 and TRBJ1-2; D is unclear. Germline V gives CDR1 SGHVS, CDR2 FQNEAQ. This CDR3 has 12 amino acids. Trimming cost V 5 bases and J 3 bases, with 7 bases left between them. The variable domain in full, completed from reference TRBV7-8 and TRBJ1-2, reads GAGVSQSPRYKVAKRGQDVALRCDPISGHVSLFWYQQALGQGPEFLTYFQNEAQLDKSGLPSDRFFAERPEGSVSTLKIQRTQQEDSAVYLCASSERYYGYTFGSGTRLTVV.

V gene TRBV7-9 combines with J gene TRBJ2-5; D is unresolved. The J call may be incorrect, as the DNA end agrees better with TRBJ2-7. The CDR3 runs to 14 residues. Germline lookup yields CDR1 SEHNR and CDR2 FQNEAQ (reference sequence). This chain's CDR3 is CASSLDGFSYEQYV. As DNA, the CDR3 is TGTGCCAGCAGCTTAGACGGGTTCTCCTACGAGCAGTACGTC.

As DNA, the CDR3 is TGTGCCAGCTCACCACGTGGGTCAGGGGGCCGCACCGGGGAGCTGTTTTTT. Its protein is CASSPRGSGGRTGELFF. J is TRBJ2-2 and V is TRBV18, with 8 bases lining up with TRBD1. The germline gives CDR1 KGHSH, CDR2 LQKENI. With V trimmed by 1 base and J by 4 bases, 8 bases remained unmatched. The CDR3 runs to 17 residues.

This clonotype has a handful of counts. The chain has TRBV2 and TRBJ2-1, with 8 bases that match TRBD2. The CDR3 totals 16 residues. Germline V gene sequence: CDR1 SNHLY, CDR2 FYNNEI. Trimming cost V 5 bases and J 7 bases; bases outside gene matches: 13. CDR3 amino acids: CASSTRTSKVWNEQFF. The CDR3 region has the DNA TGTGCCAGCAGTACACGGACTAGCAAGGTTTGGAATGAGCAGTTCTTC.

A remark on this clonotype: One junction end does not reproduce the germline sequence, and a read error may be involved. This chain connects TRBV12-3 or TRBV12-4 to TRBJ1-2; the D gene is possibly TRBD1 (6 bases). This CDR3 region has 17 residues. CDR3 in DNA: TGCGCCAGCAGTCCCTTGGGCAGGGGCCGACCAAACTATGGCTACACCTTC. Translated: CASSPLGRGRPNYGYTF.

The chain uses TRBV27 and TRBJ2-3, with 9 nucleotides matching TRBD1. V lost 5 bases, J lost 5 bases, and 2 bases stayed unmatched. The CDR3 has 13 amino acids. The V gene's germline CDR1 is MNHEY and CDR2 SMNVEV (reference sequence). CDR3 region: CASSEDRGDTQYF. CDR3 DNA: TGTGCCAGCAGTGAGGACAGGGGAGATACGCAGTATTTT.

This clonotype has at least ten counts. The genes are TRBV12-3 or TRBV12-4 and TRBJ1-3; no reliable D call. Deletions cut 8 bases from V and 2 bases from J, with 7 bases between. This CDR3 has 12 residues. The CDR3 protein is CASSLTGNTIYF. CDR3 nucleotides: TGTGCCAGCTCCCTAACTGGAAACACCATATATTTT.

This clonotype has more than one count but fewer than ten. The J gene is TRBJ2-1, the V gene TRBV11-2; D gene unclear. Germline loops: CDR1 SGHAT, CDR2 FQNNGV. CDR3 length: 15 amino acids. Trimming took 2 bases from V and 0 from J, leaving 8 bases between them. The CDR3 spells CASSLRTNSYNEQFF. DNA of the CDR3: TGTGCCAGCAGCTTACGAACTAACTCCTACAATGAGCAGTTCTTC.

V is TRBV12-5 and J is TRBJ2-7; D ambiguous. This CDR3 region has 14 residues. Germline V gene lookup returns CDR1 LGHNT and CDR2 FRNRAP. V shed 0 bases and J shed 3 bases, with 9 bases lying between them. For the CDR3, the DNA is TGTGCTAGTGGTTTGGTGGCTGGAGACTACGAGCAGTACGTC. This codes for CASGLVAGDYEQYV.

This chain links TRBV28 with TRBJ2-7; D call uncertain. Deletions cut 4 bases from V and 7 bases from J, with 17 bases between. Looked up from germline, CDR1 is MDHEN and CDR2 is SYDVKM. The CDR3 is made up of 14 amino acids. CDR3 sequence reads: CASSSLLELGEQYF. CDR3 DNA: TGTGCCAGCAGTTCTCTTCTAGAGTTGGGGGAGCAGTACTTC.

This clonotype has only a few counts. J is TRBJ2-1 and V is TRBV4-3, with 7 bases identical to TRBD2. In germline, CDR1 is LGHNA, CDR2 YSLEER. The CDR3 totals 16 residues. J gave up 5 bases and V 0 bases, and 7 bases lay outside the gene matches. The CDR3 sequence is CASSQERFREDNEQFF. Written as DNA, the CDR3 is TGCGCCAGCAGCCAAGAGAGGTTCCGGGAGGACAATGAGCAGTTCTTC.

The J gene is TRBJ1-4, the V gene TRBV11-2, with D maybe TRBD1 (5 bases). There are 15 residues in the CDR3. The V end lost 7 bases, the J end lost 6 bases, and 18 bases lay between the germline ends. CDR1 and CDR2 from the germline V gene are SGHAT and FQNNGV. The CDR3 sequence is CASTLRGGGYEKLFF. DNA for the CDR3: TGTGCCAGCACCCTGCGGGGGGGTGGTTATGAAAAACTGTTTTTT.

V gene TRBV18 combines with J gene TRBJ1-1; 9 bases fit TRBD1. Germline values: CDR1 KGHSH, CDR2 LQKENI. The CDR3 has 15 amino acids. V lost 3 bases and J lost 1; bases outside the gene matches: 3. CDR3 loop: CASSPSDRGNTEAFF. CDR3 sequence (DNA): TGTGCCAGCTCACCGTCGGACAGGGGGAACACTGAAGCTTTCTTT. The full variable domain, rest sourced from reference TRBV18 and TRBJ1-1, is NAGVMQNPRHLVRRRGQEARLRCSPMKGHSHVYWYRQLPEEGLKFMVYLQKENIIDESGMPKERFSAEFPKEGPSILRIQQVVRGDSAAYFCASSPSDRGNTEAFFGQGTRLTVV.